This is a list of T cell receptor beta chains from one sample in a study of regulatory T cells in long-lasting Graves disease. TCRdb reprocessed the multiplex PCR reads with MiXCR, giving one entry per CDR3 protein. The sample lists 500,000 to 800,000 distinct CDR3 sequences; 25% to 30% were seen once. The starting material was peripheral blood mononuclear cells (PBMCs), obtained when the disease was refractory, from a patient treated with antithyroid drugs. The receptor source for this set is a female donor with Graves disease. CDR3s include the opening cysteine and the closing phenylalanine or tryptophan. The order of the fields is J gene, D gene, V gene, clone size, CDR3 DNA, CDR3 protein. D genes are given only for firm matches. Size is stated for part of the rows, as once, few or many counts, or as a class when the clone is expanded.

TRBJ1-2 | . | TRBV6-2/TRBV6-3 | few | TGTGCCAGCCAGGGAGGGGTGGGGTATGGCTACACCTTC | CASQGGVGYGYTF
TRBJ2-1 | . | TRBV12-3/TRBV12-4 | . | TGTGCCAGCAGTTTACTGATGGTGGTCGGCAATGAGCAGTTCTTC | CASSLLMVVGNEQFF
TRBJ1-2 | . | TRBV5-1 | few | TGCGCCAGCAGCCCTGAAGGGCATAACTATGGCTACACCTTC | CASSPEGHNYGYTF
TRBJ2-1 | TRBD1 | TRBV29-1 | . | TGCAGCGTTGGCTGGACAGACAGGGGTCATCATCTTGTCTTC | CSVGWTDRGHHLVF
TRBJ2-7 | . | TRBV9 | few | TGTGCCAGCAGCGCCAGCCTGGGAAACAGCGAGCAGTACTTC | CASSASLGNSEQYF
TRBJ2-5 | . | TRBV24-1 | . | TGTGCCACCAGTGATCCACCCGACGGTTCGTTAGGGAAGGAGTACCAAGAGACCCAGTACTTC | CATSDPPDGSLGKEYQETQYF
TRBJ2-5 | TRBD2 | TRBV7-6 | . | TGTGCCAGCGGCTTAGGTCCTAGCGGGACAGAGACCCAGTACTTC | CASGLGPSGTETQYF
TRBJ2-2 | TRBD1 | TRBV30 | . | TGTGCCTGGTCGACAGGGCACGGGGAGCTGTTTTTT | CAWSTGHGELFF
TRBJ1-1 | . | TRBV7-3 | . | TGTGCCAGCAGCCCTACAGGGCTGCACATCGGGGCTTTCTTT | CASSPTGLHIGAFF
TRBJ1-5 | . | TRBV5-1 | many | TGCGCCAGCAGCTTGGATGGGAATAGCAATCAGCCCCAGCATTTT | CASSLDGNSNQPQHF
TRBJ1-5 | . | TRBV19 | . | TGTGCCAGTAGGGTCGACAGGACAGACAATCAGCCCCAGCATTTT | CASRVDRTDNQPQHF
TRBJ1-5 | TRBD1 | TRBV20-1 | . | TGCAGCGGGGCGGGACAGGGCCTTTATAGCAATCAGCCCCAGCATTTT | CSGAGQGLYSNQPQHF
TRBJ2-6 | . | TRBV7-9 | few | TGTGCCGTCGTGCGGGCTGGGGCCAACGTCCTGACTTTC | CAVVRAGANVLTF
TRBJ1-6 | TRBD1 | TRBV6-1 | . | TGTGCCACCCTACCCGGGACAGGAGGGTCACCCCCCCACTTT | CATLPGTGGSPPHF
TRBJ1-2 | . | TRBV6-5 | few | TGTGCCAGCAGTTCTCTCCGGGCCAGGGCCCACTATGGCTACACCTTC | CASSSLRARAHYGYTF
TRBJ2-5 | . | TRBV20-1 | . | TGCAGTGCTAGAAATCCTAGCGCTGGCGAGACCCAGTACTTC | CSARNPSAGETQYF
TRBJ2-7 | . | TRBV7-9 | few | TGTGCCAGCAGCTTAGAGGTGGAATACGAGCAGTACTTC | CASSLEVEYEQYF
TRBJ1-1 | . | TRBV2 | . | TGTGCCAGCAGTGAAGCCGCAGCGAACACTGAAGCTTTCTTT | CASSEAAANTEAFF
TRBJ1-6 | TRBD1 | TRBV7-9 | . | TGTGCCAGCACCCCCGTAGGGGACAGGGGGCGCGGTTCACCCCTCCACTTT | CASTPVGDRGRGSPLHF
TRBJ1-1 | TRBD1 | TRBV19 | few | TGTGCCGCGGGGACAGGGTGGACTGAAGCTTTCTTT | CAAGTGWTEAFF
TRBJ1-2 | TRBD1 | TRBV30 | many | TGTGCCTGGAGTGGACAGGGAAAGTTGGGCTACACCTTC | CAWSGQGKLGYTF
TRBJ2-5 | . | TRBV12-3/TRBV12-4 | many | TGTGCCAGCAGTCCCTACAGTAGAGGGCGAAGACAAGAGACCCAGTACTTC | CASSPYSRGRRQETQYF
TRBJ1-6 | . | TRBV6-1 | few | TGTGCCAGCACCAGACACGCTCGGGACCTGAATTCACCCCTCCACTTT | CASTRHARDLNSPLHF
TRBJ2-2 | . | TRBV30 | . | TGTGCCTGGAGTGTGGGGCAATGGAACACCGGGGAGCTGTTTTTT | CAWSVGQWNTGELFF
TRBJ1-3 | TRBD1 | TRBV12-3/TRBV12-4 | . | TGTGCCAGCAGTGGCTTACCGTTCGACAGGGGATCTGGAAACACCATATATTTT | CASSGLPFDRGSGNTIYF
TRBJ1-2 | . | TRBV29-1 | few | TGCAGCGTTGCCAAGGTAATCGTGGAGGGCTACACCTTC | CSVAKVIVEGYTF
TRBJ1-3 | . | TRBV7-8 | few | TGTGCCAGCAGCTTCGGGGGAACTCTGGGAAACACCATATATTTT | CASSFGGTLGNTIYF
TRBJ2-5 | TRBD2 | TRBV6-1 | many | TGTGCCAGCAGTGAAGCGCTAGCGGCTCAAGAGACCCAGTACTTC | CASSEALAAQETQYF
TRBJ1-1 | . | TRBV5-4 | few | TGTGCCAGCAGCTCCCCTCAGCACACTGAAGCTTTCTTT | CASSSPQHTEAFF
TRBJ2-5 | TRBD2 | TRBV5-1 | . | TGCGCCAGCAGCTCGGGACTAGCGGGAGGGTACCAAGAGACCCAGTACTTC | CASSSGLAGGYQETQYF
TRBJ1-6 | TRBD1 | TRBV6-1 | few | TGTGCCAGCAGTGTCGAGACAGGGGATTCACCCCTCCACTTT | CASSVETGDSPLHF
TRBJ2-7 | . | TRBV27 | . | TGTGCCAGCAGTTTTCTCGGGGGGCCCTACGAGCAGTACTTC | CASSFLGGPYEQYF
TRBJ2-5 | TRBD2 | TRBV6-5 | . | TGTGCCAGCAGTTACGGTAGCGGGGCGAGTAGGGAGACCCAGTACTTC | CASSYGSGASRETQYF
TRBJ2-3 | TRBD2 | TRBV11-2 | . | TGTGCCAGCAGCCCACGAAAACCGGGACTAAGGACAGATACGCAGTATTTT | CASSPRKPGLRTDTQYF
TRBJ2-2 | . | TRBV6-5 | . | TGTGCCAGCAGTTACTCGAGTTTAACCGGGGAGCTGTTTTTT | CASSYSSLTGELFF
TRBJ1-1 | TRBD1 | TRBV10-3 | few | TGTGCCATCAGTGGGACAGGAGTCAACACTGAAGCTTTCTTT | CAISGTGVNTEAFF
TRBJ1-1 | . | TRBV7-8 | . | TGTGCCAGCAGCGTTACTAGGGCGGGCACTGAAGCTTTCTTT | CASSVTRAGTEAFF
TRBJ2-2 | . | TRBV18 | few | TGTGCCAGCCCTCACAAAGAGACCGGGGAGCTGTTTTTT | CASPHKETGELFF
TRBJ1-1 | . | TRBV27 | . | TGTGCCAGCAGTTTACCGGCACAAGGGGGAACTGAAGCTTTCTTT | CASSLPAQGGTEAFF
TRBJ1-1 | . | TRBV6-9 | many | TGTGCCAGCAGTTACGATTCTCCCAGTGAAGCTTTCTTT | CASSYDSPSEAFF
TRBJ2-7 | . | TRBV6-1 | . | TGTGCCAGCAGACCCGACAGGTTACCTACCTTCGAGCAGTACTTC | CASRPDRLPTFEQYF
TRBJ1-1 | TRBD1 | TRBV13 | . | TGTGCCAGCAGCGGAACAGGGGGGCGAGAGTGGGAAGCTTTCTTT | CASSGTGGREWEAFF
TRBJ1-1 | TRBD1 | TRBV2 | many | TGTGCCAGCCGGACAGGCCGGGGGAACACTGAAGCTTTCTTT | CASRTGRGNTEAFF
TRBJ1-2 | TRBD1 | TRBV9 | . | TGTGCCAGTGGTATAACAGGGGCCAATAACTATGGCTACACCTTC | CASGITGANNYGYTF
TRBJ2-7 | TRBD1 | TRBV20-1 | few | TGCAGTGCTAGCACGGACAGGAACGAGCAGTACTTC | CSASTDRNEQYF
TRBJ2-4 | . | TRBV7-9 | few | TGTGCCAGCAGCTTATCTCAAGGCAAAAACATTCAGTACTTC | CASSLSQGKNIQYF
TRBJ2-5 | TRBD2 | TRBV3-1 | few | TGTGCCAGCAGCTCCGGGACTAGGCGAGAGACCCAGTACTTC | CASSSGTRRETQYF
TRBJ2-2 | TRBD2 | TRBV7-2 | few | TGTGCCAGCAGCCTACTAGCGGTTAACACCGGGGAGCTGTTTTTT | CASSLLAVNTGELFF
TRBJ1-5 | TRBD1 | TRBV28 | few | TGTGCCAGCAGTTTATCACAGGGGATGGGCAATCAGCCCCAGCATTTT | CASSLSQGMGNQPQHF
TRBJ1-1 | . | TRBV19 | few | TGTGCCACCGAGGGACTCATGAACACTGAAGCTTTCTTT | CATEGLMNTEAFF
TRBJ1-2 | TRBD1 | TRBV20-1 | . | TGCAGTGCTCCTCGACAGGGGGACTATGGCTACACCTTC | CSAPRQGDYGYTF
TRBJ1-3 | . | TRBV29-1 | . | . | CSVDTLGTGNTIYF
TRBJ1-1 | . | TRBV20-1 | . | TGCAGTGCTAGAGGCGGGGCAGGGGACACTGAAGCTTTCTTT | CSARGGAGDTEAFF